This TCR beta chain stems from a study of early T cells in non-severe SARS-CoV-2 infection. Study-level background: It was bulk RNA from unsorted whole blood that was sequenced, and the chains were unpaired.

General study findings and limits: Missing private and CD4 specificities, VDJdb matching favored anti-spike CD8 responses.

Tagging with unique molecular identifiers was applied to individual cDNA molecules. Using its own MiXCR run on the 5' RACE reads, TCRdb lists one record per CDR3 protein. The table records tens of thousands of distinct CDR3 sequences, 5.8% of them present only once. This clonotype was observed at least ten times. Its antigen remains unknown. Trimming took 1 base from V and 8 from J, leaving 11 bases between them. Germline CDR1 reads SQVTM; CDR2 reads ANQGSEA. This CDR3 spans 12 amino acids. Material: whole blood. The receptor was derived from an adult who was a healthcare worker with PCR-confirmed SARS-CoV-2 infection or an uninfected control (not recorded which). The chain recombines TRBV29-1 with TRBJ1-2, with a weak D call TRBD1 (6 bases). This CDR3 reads CSVEGTAYGYTF. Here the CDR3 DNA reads TGCAGCGTTGAAGGGACAGCGTACGGCTACACCTTC.